This T cell receptor (beta chain) came from a study of blood T cell repertoires in COVID-19. V was cut by 4 bases and J by 5 bases, with 15 bases left in between. CDR3 size: 15 residues. Germline-derived CDR1 and CDR2 are SGDLS and YYNGEE. This clone has only a few counts. Repertoires were generated with immunoSEQ multiplex PCR, while TCRdb's copy carries only in-frame clones and drops some. The data contain nearly 80,000 clones, 82% of them seen just once; the ten biggest clones take up around a third. This clonotype was sampled from a woman in her 70s with acute or convalescent COVID-19. V is TRBV9 and J is TRBJ2-2; a possible D gene is TRBD2 (6 bases). The sample consisted of peripheral blood. CDR3 loop: CASSPHGRGTGELFF. CDR3 nucleotide sequence: TGTGCCAGCAGCCCCCACGGTCGGGGGACCGGGGAGCTGTTTTTT.